This T cell receptor (beta chain) emerged from a study of STAT5B mutations in CD4+ large granular lymphocyte leukemia. The study, taken as a whole, reports: Patient CD4-sorted repertoires stayed more clonal than healthy ones after leukemic-clone removal.

Trimming took off 8 bases at V and 3 bases at J, with 15 bases between the two ends. This CDR3 spans 14 amino acids. Germline loops: CDR1 ENHRY, CDR2 SYGVKD. This was a survey-level run. Clones were read by immunoSEQ multiplex PCR, and TCRdb kept only the in-frame ones, dropping some. The data hold tens of thousands of clones, with 81% observed a single time. Points on this clone: Its antigen is unknown.

Sequenced: CD4+ T cells from blood buffy coats. The sequence derives from a human donor in good health. This chain uses TRBV10-3 with TRBJ2-3, with D possibly called TRBD1 or TRBD2 (5 bases each). The CDR3 region is CAIARDDLTDTQYF. CDR3 DNA sequence: TGTGCCATCGCGAGGGACGACCTAACAGATACGCAGTATTTT.